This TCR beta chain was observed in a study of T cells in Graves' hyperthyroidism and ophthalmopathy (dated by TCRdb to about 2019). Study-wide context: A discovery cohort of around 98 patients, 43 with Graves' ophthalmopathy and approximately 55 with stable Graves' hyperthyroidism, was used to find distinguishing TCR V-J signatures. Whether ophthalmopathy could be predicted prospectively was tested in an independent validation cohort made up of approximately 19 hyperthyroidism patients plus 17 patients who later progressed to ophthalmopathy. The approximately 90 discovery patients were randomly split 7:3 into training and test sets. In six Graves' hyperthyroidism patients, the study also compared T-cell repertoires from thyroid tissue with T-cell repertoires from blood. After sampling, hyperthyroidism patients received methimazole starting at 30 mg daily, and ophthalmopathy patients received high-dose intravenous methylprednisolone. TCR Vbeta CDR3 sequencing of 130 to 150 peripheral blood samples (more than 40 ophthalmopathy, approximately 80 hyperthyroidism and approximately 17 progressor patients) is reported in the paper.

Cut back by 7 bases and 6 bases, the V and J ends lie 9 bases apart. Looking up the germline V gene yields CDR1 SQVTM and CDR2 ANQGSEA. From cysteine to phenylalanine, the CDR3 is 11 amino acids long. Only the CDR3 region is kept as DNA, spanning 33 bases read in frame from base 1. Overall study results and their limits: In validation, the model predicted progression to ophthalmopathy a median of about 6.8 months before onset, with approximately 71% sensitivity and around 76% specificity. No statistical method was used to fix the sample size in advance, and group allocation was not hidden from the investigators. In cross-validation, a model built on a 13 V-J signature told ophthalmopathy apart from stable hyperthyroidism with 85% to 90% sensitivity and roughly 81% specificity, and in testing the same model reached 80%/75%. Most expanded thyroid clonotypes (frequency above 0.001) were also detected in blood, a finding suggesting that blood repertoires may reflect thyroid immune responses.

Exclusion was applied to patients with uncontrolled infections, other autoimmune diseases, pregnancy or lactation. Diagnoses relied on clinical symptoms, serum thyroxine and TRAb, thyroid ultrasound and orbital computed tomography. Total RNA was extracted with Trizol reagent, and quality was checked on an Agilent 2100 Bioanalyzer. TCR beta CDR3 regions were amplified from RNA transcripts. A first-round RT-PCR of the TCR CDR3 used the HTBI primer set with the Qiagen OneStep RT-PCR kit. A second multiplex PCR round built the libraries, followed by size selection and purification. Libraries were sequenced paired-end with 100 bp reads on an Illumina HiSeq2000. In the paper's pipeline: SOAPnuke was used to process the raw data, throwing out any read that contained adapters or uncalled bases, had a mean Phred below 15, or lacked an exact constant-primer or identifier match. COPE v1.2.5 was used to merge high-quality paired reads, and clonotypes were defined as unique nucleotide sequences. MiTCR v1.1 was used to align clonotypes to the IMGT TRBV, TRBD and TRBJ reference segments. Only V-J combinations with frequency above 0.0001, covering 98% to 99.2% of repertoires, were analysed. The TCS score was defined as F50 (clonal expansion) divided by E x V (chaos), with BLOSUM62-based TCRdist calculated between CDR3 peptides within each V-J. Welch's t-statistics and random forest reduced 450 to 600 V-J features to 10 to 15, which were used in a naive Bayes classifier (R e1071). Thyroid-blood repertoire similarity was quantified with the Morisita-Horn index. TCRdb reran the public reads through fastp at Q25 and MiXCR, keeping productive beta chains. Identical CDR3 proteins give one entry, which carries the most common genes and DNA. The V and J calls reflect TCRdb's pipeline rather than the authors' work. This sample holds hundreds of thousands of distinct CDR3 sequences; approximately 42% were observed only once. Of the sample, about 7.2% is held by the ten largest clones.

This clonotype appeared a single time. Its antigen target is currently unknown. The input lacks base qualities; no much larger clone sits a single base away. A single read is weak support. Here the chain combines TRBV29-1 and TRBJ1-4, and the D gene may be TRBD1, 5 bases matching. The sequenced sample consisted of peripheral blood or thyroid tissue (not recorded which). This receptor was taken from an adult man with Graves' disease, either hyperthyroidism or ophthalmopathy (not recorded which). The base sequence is TGCAGCGCGGGGGAAGATGAAAAACTGTTTTTT. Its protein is CSAGEDEKLFF.